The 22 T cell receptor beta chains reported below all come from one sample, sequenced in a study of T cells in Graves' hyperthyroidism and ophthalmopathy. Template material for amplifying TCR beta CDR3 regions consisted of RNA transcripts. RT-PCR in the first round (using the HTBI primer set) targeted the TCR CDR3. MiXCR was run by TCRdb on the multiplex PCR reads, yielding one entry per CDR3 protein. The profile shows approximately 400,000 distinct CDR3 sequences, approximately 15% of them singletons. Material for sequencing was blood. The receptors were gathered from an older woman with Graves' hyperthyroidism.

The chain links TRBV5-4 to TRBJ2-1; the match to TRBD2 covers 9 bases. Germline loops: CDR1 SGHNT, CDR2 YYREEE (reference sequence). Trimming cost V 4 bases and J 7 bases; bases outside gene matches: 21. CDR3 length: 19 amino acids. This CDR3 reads CASSPRGSRVAGVRNEQFF. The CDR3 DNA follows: TGTGCCAGCAGCCCCCGCGGCTCCAGGGTAGCGGGAGTACGGAATGAGCAGTTCTTC.

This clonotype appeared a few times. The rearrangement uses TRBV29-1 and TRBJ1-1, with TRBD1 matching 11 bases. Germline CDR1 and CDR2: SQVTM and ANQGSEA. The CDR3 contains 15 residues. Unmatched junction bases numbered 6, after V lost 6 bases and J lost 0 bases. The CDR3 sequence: CSVAGTGGLNTEAFF. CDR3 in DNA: TGCAGCGTAGCTGGGACAGGGGGTCTGAACACTGAAGCTTTCTTT.

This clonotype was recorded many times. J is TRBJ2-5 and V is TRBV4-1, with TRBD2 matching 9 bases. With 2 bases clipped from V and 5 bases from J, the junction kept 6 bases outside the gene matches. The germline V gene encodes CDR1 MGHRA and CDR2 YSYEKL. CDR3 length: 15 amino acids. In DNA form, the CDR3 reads TGCGCCAGCAGCCAACTGACTAGCGGTTCGGAGACCCAGTACTTC. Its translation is CASSQLTSGSETQYF.

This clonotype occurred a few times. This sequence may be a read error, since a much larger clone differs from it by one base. The CDR3 DNA reads TGCGCCAGCAGCTTTACTAGCGGGATGAGTGAGCAGTTCTTC. Translated: CASSFTSGMSEQFF. The chain uses TRBV5-1 and TRBJ2-1; 10 bases are a match to TRBD2. Germline V gives CDR1 SGHRS, CDR2 YFSETQ. The CDR3 covers 14 residues. With 2 bases clipped from V and 9 bases from J, the junction kept 5 bases outside the gene matches.

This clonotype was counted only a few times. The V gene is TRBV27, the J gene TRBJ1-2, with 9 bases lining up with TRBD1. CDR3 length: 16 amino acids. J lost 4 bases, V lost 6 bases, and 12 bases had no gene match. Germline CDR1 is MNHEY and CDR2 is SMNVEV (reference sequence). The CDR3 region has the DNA TGTGCCAGCAGCTCGGGACAGGGCCGGCTAGGCTATGGCTACACCTTC. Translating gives CASSSGQGRLGYGYTF.

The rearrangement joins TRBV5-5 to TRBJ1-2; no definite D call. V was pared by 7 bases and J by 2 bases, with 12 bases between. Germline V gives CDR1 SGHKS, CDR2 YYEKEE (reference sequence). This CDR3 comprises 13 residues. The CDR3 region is CASFSQRNYGYTF. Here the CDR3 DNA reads TGTGCCAGCTTTTCACAGAGAAACTATGGCTACACCTTC.

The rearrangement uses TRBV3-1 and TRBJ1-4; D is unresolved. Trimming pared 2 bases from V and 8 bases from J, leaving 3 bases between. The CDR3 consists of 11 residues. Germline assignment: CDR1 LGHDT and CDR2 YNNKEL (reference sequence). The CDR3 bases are TGTGCCAGCAGCCAAAGCGAAAAACTGTTTTTT. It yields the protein CASSQSEKLFF.

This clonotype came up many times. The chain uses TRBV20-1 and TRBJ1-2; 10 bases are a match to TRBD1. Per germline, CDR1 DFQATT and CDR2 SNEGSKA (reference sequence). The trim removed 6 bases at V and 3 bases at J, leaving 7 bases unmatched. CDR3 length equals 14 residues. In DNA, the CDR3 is TGCAGTGCCTGGACAGGGGGATGGGACTATGGCTACACCTTC. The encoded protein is CSAWTGGWDYGYTF.

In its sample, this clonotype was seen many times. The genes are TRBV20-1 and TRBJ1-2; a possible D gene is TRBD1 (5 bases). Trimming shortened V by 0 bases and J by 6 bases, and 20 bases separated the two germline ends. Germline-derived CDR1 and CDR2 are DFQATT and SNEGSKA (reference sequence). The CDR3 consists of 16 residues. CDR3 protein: CSARDFSSGNINGYTF. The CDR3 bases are TGCAGTGCTAGAGATTTTTCGTCAGGGAACATTAATGGCTACACCTTC.

The chain's CDR3 is CASTSTGAEAFF. CDR3 nucleotide sequence: TGCGCCAGCACGTCGACAGGTGCTGAAGCTTTCTTT. The V and J genes are TRBV5-1 and TRBJ1-1; a possible D gene is TRBD1 (6 bases). Germline values: CDR1 SGHRS, CDR2 YFSETQ. V shed 6 bases and J shed 6 bases, with 12 bases lying between them. The CDR3 has 12 amino acids.

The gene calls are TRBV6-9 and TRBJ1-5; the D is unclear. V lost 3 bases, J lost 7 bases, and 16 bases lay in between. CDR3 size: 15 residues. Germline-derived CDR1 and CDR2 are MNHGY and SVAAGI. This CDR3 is CASSYYPPARQPQHF. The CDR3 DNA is TGTGCCAGCAGTTACTATCCCCCAGCCCGGCAGCCCCAGCATTTT.

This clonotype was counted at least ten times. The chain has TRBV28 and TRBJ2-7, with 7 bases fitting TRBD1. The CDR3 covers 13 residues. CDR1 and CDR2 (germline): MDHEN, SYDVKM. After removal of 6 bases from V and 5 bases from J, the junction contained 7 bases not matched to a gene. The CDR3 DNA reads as TGTGCCAGCAGCCCCTTTACAGGGGACGAGCAGTACTTC. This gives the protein CASSPFTGDEQYF.

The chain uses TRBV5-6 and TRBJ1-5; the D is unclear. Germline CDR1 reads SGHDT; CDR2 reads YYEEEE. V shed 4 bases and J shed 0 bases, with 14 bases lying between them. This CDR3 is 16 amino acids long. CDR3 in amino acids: CASSPKGRSSNQPQHF. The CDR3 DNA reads TGTGCCAGCAGCCCTAAAGGACGCTCTAGCAATCAGCCCCAGCATTTT. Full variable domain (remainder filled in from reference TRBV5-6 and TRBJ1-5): DAGVTQSPTHLIKTRGQQVTLRCSPKSGHDTVSWYQQALGQGPQFIFQYYEEEERQRGNFPDRFSGHQFPNYSSELNVNALLLGDSALYLCASSPKGRSSNQPQHFGDGTRLSIL.

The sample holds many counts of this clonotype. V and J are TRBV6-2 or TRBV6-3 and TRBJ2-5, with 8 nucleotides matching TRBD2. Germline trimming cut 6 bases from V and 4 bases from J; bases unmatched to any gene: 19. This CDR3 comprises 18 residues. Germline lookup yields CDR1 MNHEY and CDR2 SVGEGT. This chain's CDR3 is CASSSQAGVSGSPETQYF. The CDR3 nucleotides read TGTGCCAGCAGCTCCCAGGCCGGTGTGAGCGGGAGCCCAGAGACCCAGTACTTC.

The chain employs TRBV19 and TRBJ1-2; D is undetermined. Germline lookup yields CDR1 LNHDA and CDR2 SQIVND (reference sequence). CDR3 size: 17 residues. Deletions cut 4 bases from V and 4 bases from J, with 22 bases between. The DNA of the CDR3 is TGTGCCAGTAGTACCGAGAAATCCTGGACGCCAATCTATGGCTACACCTTC. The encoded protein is CASSTEKSWTPIYGYTF.

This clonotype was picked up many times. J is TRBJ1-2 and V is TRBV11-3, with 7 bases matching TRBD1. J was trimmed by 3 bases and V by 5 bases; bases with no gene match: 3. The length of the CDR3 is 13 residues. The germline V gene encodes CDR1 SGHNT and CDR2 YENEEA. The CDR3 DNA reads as TGTGCCAGCAGCCGGGACAGTGACTATGGCTACACCTTC. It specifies CASSRDSDYGYTF.

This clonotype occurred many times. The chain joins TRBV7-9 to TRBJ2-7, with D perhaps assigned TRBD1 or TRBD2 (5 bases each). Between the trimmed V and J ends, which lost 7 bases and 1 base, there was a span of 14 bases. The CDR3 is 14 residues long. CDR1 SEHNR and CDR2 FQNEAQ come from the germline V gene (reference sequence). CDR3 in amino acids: CASTRTEGSYEQYF. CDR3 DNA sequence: TGTGCCAGCACCCGAACCGAGGGGTCCTACGAGCAGTACTTC. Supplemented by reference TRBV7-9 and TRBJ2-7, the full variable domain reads DTGVSQNPRHKITKRGQNVTFRCDPISEHNRLYWYRQTLGQGPEFLTYFQNEAQLEKSRLLSDRFSAERPKGSFSTLEIQRTEQGDSAMYLCASTRTEGSYEQYFGPGTRLTVT.

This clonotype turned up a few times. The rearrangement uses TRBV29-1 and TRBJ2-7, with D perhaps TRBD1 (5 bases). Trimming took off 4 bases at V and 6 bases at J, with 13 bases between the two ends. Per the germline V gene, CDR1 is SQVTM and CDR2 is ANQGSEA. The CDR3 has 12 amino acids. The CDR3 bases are TGCAGCGTTGTGCGTCAGGGCGGCGAGCAGTACTTC. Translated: CSVVRQGGEQYF.

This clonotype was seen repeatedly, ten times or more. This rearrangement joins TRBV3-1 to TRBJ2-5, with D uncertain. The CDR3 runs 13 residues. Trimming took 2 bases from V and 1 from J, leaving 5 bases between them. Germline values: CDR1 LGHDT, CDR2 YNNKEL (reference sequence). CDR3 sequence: CASSQLVQETQYF. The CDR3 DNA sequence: TGTGCCAGCAGCCAATTGGTCCAAGAGACCCAGTACTTC.

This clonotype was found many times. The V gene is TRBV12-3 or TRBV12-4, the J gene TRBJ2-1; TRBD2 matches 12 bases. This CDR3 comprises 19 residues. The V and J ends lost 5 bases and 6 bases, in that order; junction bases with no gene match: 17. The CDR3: CASSRGLAGRIGASNEQFF. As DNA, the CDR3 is TGTGCCAGCAGTCGAGGACTAGCGGGGAGGATAGGCGCTTCCAATGAGCAGTTCTTC.

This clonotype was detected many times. CDR3 loop: CASSGGTVNQPQHF. The CDR3 DNA reads as TGTGCCAGCAGTGGAGGGACAGTCAATCAGCCCCAGCATTTT. This chain uses TRBV12-3 or TRBV12-4 with TRBJ1-5; 7 nucleotides align to TRBD1. The CDR3 totals 14 residues. V lost 5 bases, J lost 3 bases, and 4 bases stayed unmatched.

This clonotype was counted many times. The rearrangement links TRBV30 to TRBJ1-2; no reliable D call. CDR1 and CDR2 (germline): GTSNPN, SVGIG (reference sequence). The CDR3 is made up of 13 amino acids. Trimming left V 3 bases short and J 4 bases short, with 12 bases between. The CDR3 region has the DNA TGTGCCTGGAGCGGGCAGGAAGGCTATGGCTACACCTTC. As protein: CAWSGQEGYGYTF.